This T cell receptor beta chain came from a study of blood T cell repertoires in COVID-19. In the study overall: Acute and convalescent COVID-19 samples came from the United States, Italy and Spain.

Produced via immunoSEQ multiplex PCR; TCRdb's table is partial and in-frame only. Of about 69,000 clones in the sample, 85% to 90% were seen once. V lost 6 bases, J lost 5 bases, and 10 bases stayed unmatched. The germline V gene has CDR1 MNHEY and CDR2 SMNVEV (reference sequence). This CDR3 spans 15 amino acids. The source of this sequence is a woman in her 50s with active COVID-19. V gene TRBV27 combines with J gene TRBJ2-5; 9 nucleotides align to TRBD1. Sequencing input: peripheral blood. Here the CDR3 reads CASRRNRGRMETQYF. The DNA of the CDR3 is TGTGCCAGCAGGAGAAACAGGGGGCGAATGGAGACCCAGTACTTC.